The 26 T cell receptor beta chains given below trace back to one sample, sequenced in a study of PD-1 blockade in mismatch repair-deficient tumors. Sequenced by immunoSEQ multiplex PCR; TCRdb stores in-frame clones only, minus some. The sample carries about 15,000 clones, 86% recorded once. Stated time point: roughly 11-day in vitro stimulation with candidate neoantigen peptide 6. Their target antigens are unknown. The sample was cells cultured in vitro, taken from a patient treated with pembrolizumab. Every receptor here comes from an adult with mismatch repair-deficient cancer.

The genes are TRBV6-1 and TRBJ2-1; D ambiguous. CDR1 is MNHNS, CDR2 SASEGT, per germline. The CDR3 is 16 residues long. V lost 4 bases and J 0 bases, leaving 13 bases between the germline ends. In nucleotides, the CDR3 is TGTGCCAGCAGTGTAAGTACGGCTAGCTCCTACAATGAGCAGTTCTTC. It translates to CASSVSTASSYNEQFF.

This chain uses TRBV11-2 with TRBJ2-3, with D hard to call. CDR3 size: 14 residues. The ends were cut back, 5 bases at V and 1 base at J, with 10 bases in the middle. Germline V gene data show CDR1 as SGHAT and CDR2 as FQNNGV. The CDR3: CASSITRGTDTQYF. Written as DNA, the CDR3 is TGTGCCAGCAGCATCACAAGAGGCACAGATACGCAGTATTTT.

This chain joins TRBV19 and TRBJ1-1; no definite D call. Trimming left V 7 bases short and J 1 base short, with 13 bases between. The V gene's germline CDR1 is LNHDA and CDR2 SQIVND (reference sequence). The CDR3 has 14 amino acids. The DNA of the CDR3 is TGTGCCAGTAATCCTTCGTGGCAGAACACTGAAGCTTTCTTT. As protein: CASNPSWQNTEAFF.

A few counts support this clone. The chain recombines TRBV9 with TRBJ2-1; tentatively, D is TRBD2 (6 bases). This CDR3 has 15 residues. CDR1 is SGDLS and CDR2 is YYNGEE in the germline V gene. V was trimmed by 4 bases and J by 5 bases, leaving 16 bases between them. CDR3 DNA: TGTGCCAGCAGCCCTTTGGGGCGGGGTCACAATGAGCAGTTCTTC. This gives the protein CASSPLGRGHNEQFF.

CDR3 loop: CASSEPAVRVRRMNTEAFF. CDR3 coding DNA: TGTGCCAGCAGTGAACCCGCCGTACGCGTACGACGGATGAACACTGAAGCTTTCTTT. The chain employs TRBV6-1 and TRBJ1-1; the D is unclear. Germline V lookup: CDR1 MNHNS, CDR2 SASEGT. Trimming took off 2 bases at V and 0 bases at J, with 22 bases between the two ends. The CDR3 runs to 19 residues.

The chain joins TRBV29-1 to TRBJ2-7, with TRBD1 matching 9 bases. CDR3 size: 14 residues. Germline CDR1 is SQVTM and CDR2 is ANQGSEA. Unmatched junction bases numbered 12, after V lost 5 bases and J lost 7 bases. The CDR3 DNA is TGCAGCGTTTCACGCGGACAGGGGCTGGAGGAGCAGTACTTC. This translates into CSVSRGQGLEEQYF.

The chain uses TRBV28 and TRBJ1-5; possibly TRBD1 for D (5 bases). Trimming removed 6 bases from V and 7 bases from J, with 10 bases in between. Germline V gene sequence: CDR1 MDHEN, CDR2 SYDVKM. The CDR3 is 12 amino acids. As DNA, the CDR3 is TGTGCCAGCAGATTTACAGGCCAGCCCCAGCATTTT. Its protein product is CASRFTGQPQHF.

The rearrangement joins TRBV27 to TRBJ2-7; D is unresolved. Germline lookup yields CDR1 MNHEY and CDR2 SMNVEV (reference sequence). The CDR3 extends over 13 amino acids. With 0 bases removed from V and 4 bases from J, the gap between germline ends came to 7 bases. In DNA, the CDR3 is TGTGCCAGCAGTTTATCTGACCCTTACGAGCAGTACTTC. Residues: CASSLSDPYEQYF.

This clone was counted once. This rearrangement joins TRBV5-4 to TRBJ2-3, with D unresolved. The V gene's germline CDR1 is SGHNT and CDR2 YYREEE (reference sequence). The CDR3 contains 14 residues. V gave up 5 bases and J gave up 0 bases, with 10 bases separating them. The CDR3: CASRDATSTDTQYF. The CDR3 DNA reads as TGTGCCAGCAGGGACGCGACTAGCACAGATACGCAGTATTTT.

The gene calls are TRBV19 and TRBJ1-1, with a tentative D call TRBD1 (5 bases). V was clipped by 5 bases and J by 1 base, with 11 bases between them. The CDR3 consists of 14 residues. The germline V gene encodes CDR1 LNHDA and CDR2 SQIVND (reference sequence). The CDR3 DNA sequence: TGTGCCAGTAGTTACGGGACGGCGAACACTGAAGCTTTCTTT. Encoded protein: CASSYGTANTEAFF.

V usage is TRBV11-3 and J usage is TRBJ2-5; D perhaps matches TRBD2 (5 bases). This CDR3 is 13 amino acids long. Trimming pared 2 bases from V and 1 base from J, leaving 5 bases between. Looked up from germline, CDR1 is SGHNT and CDR2 is YENEEA. The CDR3 region has the DNA TGTGCCAGCAGCTTACTAGCCCAAGAGACCCAGTACTTC. Translated, it gives CASSLLAQETQYF. The full variable domain, in which reference TRBV11-3 and TRBJ2-5 provide the parts outside the CDR3, is EAGVVQSPRYKIIEKKQPVAFWCNPISGHNTLYWYLQNLGQGPELLIRYENEEAVDDSQLPKDRFSAERLKGVDSTLKIQPAELGDSAVYLCASSLLAQETQYFGPGTRLLVL.

The V and J genes are TRBV5-5 and TRBJ2-7; unclear D gene. The V gene's germline CDR1 is SGHKS and CDR2 YYEKEE (reference sequence). There are 11 residues in the CDR3. V lost 0 bases and J 6 bases, leaving 4 bases between the germline ends. The CDR3 DNA follows: TGTGCCAGCAGCTTGGGGGCCGAGCAGTACTTC. Residues: CASSLGAEQYF.

This clone was recorded only once. This CDR3 reads CASNRDGNQETQYF. CDR3 DNA sequence: TGTGCCAGCAATAGGGACGGCAACCAAGAGACCCAGTACTTC. The chain recombines TRBV2 with TRBJ2-5; either TRBD1 or TRBD2 may supply D (5 bases each). This CDR3 contains 14 residues. The germline V gene has CDR1 SNHLY and CDR2 FYNNEI. V shed 7 bases and J shed 0 bases, with 12 bases lying between them.

This clone was found a few times. V usage is TRBV9 and J usage is TRBJ2-5; 11 bases align to TRBD1. The CDR3 is made up of 16 amino acids. Germline lookup yields CDR1 SGDLS and CDR2 YYNGEE. V was clipped by 3 bases and J by 5 bases; unmatched bases: 9. CDR3 DNA sequence: TGTGCCAGCAGCGAGGTCCCCGGACAGGGGGCGGAGACCCAGTACTTC. As protein: CASSEVPGQGAETQYF. The entire variable domain, with the rest obtained from reference TRBV9 and TRBJ2-5, is as follows: DSGVTQTPKHLITATGQRVTLRCSPRSGDLSVYWYQQSLDQGLQFLIQYYNGEERAKGNILERFSAQQFPDLHSELNLSSLELGDSALYFCASSEVPGQGAETQYFGPGTRLLVL.

This clone was recorded once. J is TRBJ2-7 and V is TRBV7-9, with D uncertain. Germline V gene data show CDR1 as SEHNR and CDR2 as FQNEAQ (reference sequence). Trimming stripped 7 bases from V and 2 bases from J, with 15 bases between. This CDR3 has 14 residues. CDR3 sequence: CASTTARATYEQYF. The CDR3 DNA sequence: TGTGCCAGCACCACCGCGCGAGCCACCTACGAGCAGTACTTC.

The chain is built from TRBV19 and TRBJ1-1; D gene unclear. The germline V gene encodes CDR1 LNHDA and CDR2 SQIVND (reference sequence). The V and J ends lost 3 bases and 1 base respectively, with 6 bases between them. This CDR3 region has 13 residues. In DNA form, the CDR3 reads TGTGCCAGTAGTATTTACGGGAACACTGAAGCTTTCTTT. This encodes CASSIYGNTEAFF.

This clone was observed a handful of times. This chain links TRBV7-8 with TRBJ2-5; tentative D call: TRBD1 (5 bases). V lost 5 bases, J lost 4 bases, and 23 bases lay in between. In germline, CDR1 is SGHVS, CDR2 FQNEAQ. The CDR3 runs 17 residues. The CDR3 DNA reads as TGTGCCAGCAGCCCCCAGATGGCAGGGAATACTGTAGAGACCCAGTACTTC. It encodes CASSPQMAGNTVETQYF.

The chain uses TRBV7-2 and TRBJ2-7; TRBD2 aligns across 10 bases. CDR3 length: 15 amino acids. Per germline, CDR1 SGHTA and CDR2 FQGNSA. With 4 bases clipped from V and 9 bases from J, the junction kept 12 bases outside the gene matches. This CDR3 reads CASSSMPAGGPGQYF. In DNA, the CDR3 is TGTGCCAGCAGCTCTATGCCAGCGGGAGGGCCGGGGCAGTACTTC.

The chain links TRBV6-5 to TRBJ1-2; TRBD1 agrees at 10 bases. The CDR3 spans 13 residues. Germline CDR1 is MNHEY and CDR2 is SVGAGI. V was pared by 6 bases and J by 6 bases, with 4 bases of the junction left unmatched. CDR3 amino acids: CASRTDRGDGYTF. CDR3 DNA sequence: TGTGCCAGCAGAACGGACAGGGGGGATGGCTACACCTTC.

This chain connects TRBV11-2 to TRBJ2-2; tentatively, D is TRBD1 (6 bases). This CDR3 region has 12 residues. Germline V CDR1 and CDR2: SGHAT, FQNNGV. The V gene lost 5 bases and the J gene lost 7 bases, with 8 bases spanning the gap. CDR3 protein: CASSRGGGELFF. The CDR3 DNA sequence: TGTGCCAGCAGCCGAGGGGGCGGGGAGCTGTTTTTT. Drawing the rest from reference TRBV11-2 and TRBJ2-2, the complete variable domain is EAGVAQSPRYKIIEKRQSVAFWCNPISGHATLYWYQQILGQGPKLLIQFQNNGVVDDSQLPKDRFSAERLKGVDSTLKIQPAKLEDSAVYLCASSRGGGELFFGEGSRLTVL.

The chain employs TRBV28 and TRBJ2-5; TRBD2 matches 8 bases. The V gene end was trimmed by 0 bases and the J gene end by 0 bases; junction bases not matched to a gene: 6. The germline V gene encodes CDR1 MDHEN and CDR2 SYDVKM. The CDR3 contains 17 residues. The CDR3 region has the DNA TGTGCCAGCAGTTTATGGGGCGGGAGGCCCCACCAAGAGACCCAGTACTTC. It specifies CASSLWGGRPHQETQYF. The full variable domain, rest sourced from reference TRBV28 and TRBJ2-5, is DVKVTQSSRYLVKRTGEKVFLECVQDMDHENMFWYRQDPGLGLRLIYFSYDVKMKEKGDIPEGYSVSREKKERFSLILESASTNQTSMYLCASSLWGGRPHQETQYFGPGTRLLVL.

This clone was found a few times. The rearrangement uses TRBV18 and TRBJ2-7; perhaps TRBD2 as D (5 bases). This CDR3 comprises 16 residues. V shed 3 bases and J shed 5 bases, with 20 bases lying between them. CDR1 and CDR2 from the germline V gene are KGHSH and LQKENI. The CDR3 is CASSPPGAGVANEQYF. CDR3 nucleotide sequence: TGTGCCAGCTCACCCCCGGGTGCGGGTGTGGCTAACGAGCAGTACTTC.

This rearrangement joins TRBV5-1 to TRBJ2-5; 9 nucleotides align to TRBD2. The CDR3 is 15 residues long. Germline-derived CDR1 and CDR2 are SGHRS and YFSETQ. Unmatched junction bases numbered 5, after V lost 1 base and J lost 4 bases. The CDR3 nucleotides are TGCGCCAGCAGCTTGCTTCCTAGCGGGATAGAGACCCAGTACTTC. Translating gives CASSLLPSGIETQYF.

The chain joins TRBV11-1 to TRBJ2-1; tentatively, D is TRBD1 (6 bases). The CDR3 has 16 amino acids. Germline V gene data show CDR1 as SGHAT and CDR2 as FQDESV (reference sequence). Trimming cost V 2 bases and J 4 bases, with 15 bases left between them. CDR3 amino acids: CASSLRQGSLYNEQFF. The CDR3 DNA follows: TGTGCCAGCAGCTTACGCCAGGGGTCCCTTTACAATGAGCAGTTCTTC.

CDR3 DNA: TGTGCCAGCAGCGTACTCGGAGGATATGGCTACACCTTC. Amino acids: CASSVLGGYGYTF. This sequence joins TRBV9 and TRBJ1-2; no firm D call. With 1 base removed from V and 5 bases from J, the gap between germline ends came to 9 bases. Germline-derived CDR1 and CDR2 are SGDLS and YYNGEE. There are 13 residues in the CDR3.

This chain uses TRBV25-1 with TRBJ2-2; TRBD2 matches at 8 bases. Germline CDR1 reads MGHDK; CDR2 reads SYGVNS. The CDR3 totals 15 residues. With 3 bases clipped from V and 7 bases from J, the junction kept 7 bases outside the gene matches. The CDR3 is CASSEERESFGELFF. CDR3 sequence (DNA): TGTGCCAGCAGTGAGGAGCGGGAGTCTTTCGGGGAGCTGTTTTTT.